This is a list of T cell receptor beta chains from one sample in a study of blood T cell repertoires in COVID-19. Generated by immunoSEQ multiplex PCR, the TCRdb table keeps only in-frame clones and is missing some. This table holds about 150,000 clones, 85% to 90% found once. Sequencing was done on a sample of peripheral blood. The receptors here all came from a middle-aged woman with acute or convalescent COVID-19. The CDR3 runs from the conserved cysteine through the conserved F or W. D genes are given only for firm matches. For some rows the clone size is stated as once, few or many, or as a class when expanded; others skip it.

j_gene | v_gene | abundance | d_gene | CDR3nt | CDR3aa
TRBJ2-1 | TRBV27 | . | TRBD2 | TGTGCCAGCAGTTTATTCGGGACTAGCGGCAATGAGCAGTTCTTC | CASSLFGTSGNEQFF
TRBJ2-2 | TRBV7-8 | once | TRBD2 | TGTGCCAGCAGCTTAAGCGGGGCCGGGGAGCTGTTTTTT | CASSLSGAGELFF
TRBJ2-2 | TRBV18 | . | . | TGTGCCAGCTCACCCCGGGACTTCGCGAACACCGGGGAGCTGTTTTTT | CASSPRDFANTGELFF
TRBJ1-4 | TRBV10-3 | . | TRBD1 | TGTGCCATCAGTGAGTCGACAGGGGGGGCTGAAAAACTGTTTTTT | CAISESTGGAEKLFF
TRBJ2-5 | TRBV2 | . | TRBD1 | TGTGCCAGCAGCGTCGGGACAGGGGGCGATCGGGAGACCCAGTACTTC | CASSVGTGGDRETQYF
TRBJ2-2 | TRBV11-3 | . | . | TGTGCCAGCAGCTTAGGGAGGGCAAACACCGGGGAGCTGTTTTTT | CASSLGRANTGELFF
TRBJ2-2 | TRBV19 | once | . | TGTGCCAGTAGATTTGGCTGGGCCACCGGGGAGCTGTTTTTT | CASRFGWATGELFF
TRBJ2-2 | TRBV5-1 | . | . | TGCGCCAGCAACCCCCTTTGGCGCCAGGGCGCGAACACCGGGGAGCTGTTTTTT | CASNPLWRQGANTGELFF
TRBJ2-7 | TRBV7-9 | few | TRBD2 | TGTGCCAGCAGTCCCAGCGGGAGTCCCCCCGAGCAGTACTTC | CASSPSGSPPEQYF
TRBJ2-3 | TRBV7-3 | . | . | TGTGCCAGCAGCCGTGAAGGGCCGAACAAAGGGGCAGATACGCAGTATTTT | CASSREGPNKGADTQYF
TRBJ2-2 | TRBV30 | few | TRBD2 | TGTGCCTGGATGGGGACTAGCGGGAGATGGAACACCGGGGAGCTGTTTTTT | CAWMGTSGRWNTGELFF
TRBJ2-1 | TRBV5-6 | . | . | TGTGCCAGCAGCTCTAACCGGGTAAATTACGGGAATGAGCAGTTCTTC | CASSSNRVNYGNEQFF
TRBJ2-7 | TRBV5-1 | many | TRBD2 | TGCGCCAGCAGCTTGAGCGGGGGGAGTGAGCAGTACTTC | CASSLSGGSEQYF
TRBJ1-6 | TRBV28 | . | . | TGTGCCAGCAGTGAGAACAGGATTACCTCCTATAATTCACCCCTCCACTTT | CASSENRITSYNSPLHF
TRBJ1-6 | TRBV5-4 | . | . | TGTGCCAGCAGCTTGGTGCAGGGTAATTCACCCCTCCACTTT | CASSLVQGNSPLHF
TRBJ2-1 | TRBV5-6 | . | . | TGTGCCAGCAGCTTGGTGGCAGGGCGCAATGAGCAGTTCTTC | CASSLVAGRNEQFF
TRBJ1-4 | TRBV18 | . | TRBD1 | TGTGCCAGCTCACCAGGAGCAGGGGGACGGGAAAAACTGTTTTTT | CASSPGAGGREKLFF
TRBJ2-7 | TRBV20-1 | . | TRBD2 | TGCAGTGCTAGTTCGCAGGGAGGGGACGAGCAGTACTTC | CSASSQGGDEQYF
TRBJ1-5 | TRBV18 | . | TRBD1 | TGTGCCAGCTCACCAAACCAGGGGGGTAATCAGCCCCAGCATTTT | CASSPNQGGNQPQHF
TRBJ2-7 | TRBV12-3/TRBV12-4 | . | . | TGTGCCAGCAGCACAGGTCCCTACGAGCAGTACTTC | CASSTGPYEQYF
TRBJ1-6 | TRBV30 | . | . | TGTGCCTTGCAAGGGGCTGGTAATTCACCCCTCCACTTT | CALQGAGNSPLHF
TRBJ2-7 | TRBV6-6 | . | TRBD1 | TGTGCCAGCAGTTACTCGCCCAGGGGGAACGAGCAGTACTTC | CASSYSPRGNEQYF
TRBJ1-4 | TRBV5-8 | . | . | TGTGCCAGCAGCTTTCGCCAGACTAATGAAAAACTGTTTTTT | CASSFRQTNEKLFF
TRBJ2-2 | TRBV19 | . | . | TGTGCCAGTAGACTTACGACACCGGCGATCACCGGGGAGCTGTTTTTT | CASRLTTPAITGELFF
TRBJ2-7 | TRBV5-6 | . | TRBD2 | TGTGCCAGCAGCTTATCGGGACTAGCGGAATACGAGCAGTACTTC | CASSLSGLAEYEQYF
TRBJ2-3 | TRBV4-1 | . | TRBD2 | TGCGCCAGCAGCGGGACTAGATTCTCCGTCATCACAGATACGCAGTATTTT | CASSGTRFSVITDTQYF
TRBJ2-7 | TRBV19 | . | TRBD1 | TGTGCCAGTAGGGCCCGGGACAGGGGCTACGAGCAGTACTTC | CASRARDRGYEQYF
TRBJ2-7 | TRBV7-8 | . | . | TGTGCCAGCAGCTTAGAACCCTACTACGAGCAGTACTTC | CASSLEPYYEQYF
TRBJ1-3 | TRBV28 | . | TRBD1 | TGTGCCAGCAGTACCCACGGGACAGGTGGAAACACCATATATTTT | CASSTHGTGGNTIYF
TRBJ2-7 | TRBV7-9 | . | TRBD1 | TGTGCCAGCAGCAATTCCGGGGACAGGCAAACATTGATCGGCTACGAGCAGTACTTC | CASSNSGDRQTLIGYEQYF
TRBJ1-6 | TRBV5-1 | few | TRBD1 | TGCGCCAGCAGCTACGGACAGGGACCCTCACCCCTCCACTTT | CASSYGQGPSPLHF
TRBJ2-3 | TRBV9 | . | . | TGTGCCAGCAGCGTAGCTACTTCAGATACGCAGTATTTT | CASSVATSDTQYF
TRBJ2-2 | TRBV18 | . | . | TGTGCCAGCTCACCAATCCGGGGTAACACCGGGGAGCTGTTTTTT | CASSPIRGNTGELFF
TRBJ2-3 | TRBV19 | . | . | TGTGCCAGTGCTCTAGCGACCAGCACAGATACGCAGTATTTT | CASALATSTDTQYF
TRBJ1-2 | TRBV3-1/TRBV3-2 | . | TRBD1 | TGTGCCAGCAGCCCAATCGGACAGGCCATGATTAACTATGGCTACACCTTC | CASSPIGQAMINYGYTF
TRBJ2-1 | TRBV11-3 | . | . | TGTGCCAGCAGCTTTAATTTTCTCGGTGAGCAGTTCTTC | CASSFNFLGEQFF
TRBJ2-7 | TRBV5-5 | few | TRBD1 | TGTGCCAGCAGCTTGGGGGACAGGGCCGTCAAGCAGTACTTC | CASSLGDRAVKQYF
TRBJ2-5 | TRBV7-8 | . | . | TGTGCCAGCAGCCCTCGCCAAGAGACCCAGTACTTC | CASSPRQETQYF
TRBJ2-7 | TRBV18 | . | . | TGTGCCAGCTCAGCAGGGACCTACGAGCAGTACTTC | CASSAGTYEQYF
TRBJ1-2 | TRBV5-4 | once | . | TGTGCCAGCAGCTTGGAGTCCGGGAGAGTCTATGGCTACACCTTC | CASSLESGRVYGYTF
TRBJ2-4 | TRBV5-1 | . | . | TGCGCCAGCAGCCTTTCGACAGGGCGGGACAAAAACATTCAGTACTTC | CASSLSTGRDKNIQYF
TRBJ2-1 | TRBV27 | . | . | TGTGCCAGCAGTTTAACTTTGGACACGATGTACAATGAGCAGTTCTTC | CASSLTLDTMYNEQFF
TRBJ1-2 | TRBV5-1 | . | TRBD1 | TGCGCCAGCAGCAGCGGACAGGAATACTATGGCTACACCTTC | CASSSGQEYYGYTF
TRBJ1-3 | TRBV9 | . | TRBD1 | TGTGCCAGCAGCGTAGCTCCAACAGGGGGTGGAAACACCATATATTTT | CASSVAPTGGGNTIYF
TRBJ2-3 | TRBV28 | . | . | TGTGCCAGCAGCCTAAATCCGACGGGAGATACGCAGTATTTT | CASSLNPTGDTQYF
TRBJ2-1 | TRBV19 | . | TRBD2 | TGTGCCAGTAGTATGCTAGCGGGAGGGCCAAGCTCCTACAATGAGCAGTTCTTC | CASSMLAGGPSSYNEQFF
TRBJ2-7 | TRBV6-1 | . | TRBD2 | TGTGCCAGCAGTGAAGAACTAGCGGGGGGGCCCTACGAGCAGTACTTC | CASSEELAGGPYEQYF
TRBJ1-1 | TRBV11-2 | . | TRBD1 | TGTGCCAGCAGCAACCGACAGGGGAGAAGCGCTGAAGCTTTCTTT | CASSNRQGRSAEAFF
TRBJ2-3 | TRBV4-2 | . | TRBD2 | TGTGCCAGCAGCCAAGTAGTCGGGAGGACAGATACGCAGTATTTT | CASSQVVGRTDTQYF
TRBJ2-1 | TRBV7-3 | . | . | TGTGCCAGCAGCCGGGGGACCGGGGTAGAGCAGTTCTTC | CASSRGTGVEQFF